These 2 T cell receptor beta chains came from one sample sequenced in a study of shared clonotypes between healthy human individuals. Sequencing was performed with immunoSEQ multiplex PCR; in TCRdb, only in-frame clones are kept and a portion is missing. The sample yields about 490,000 clones, around 78% seen once. The specimen sequenced was PBMCs. The receptors were gathered from a woman aged 40 to 55 in good health. Some clones in this sample may be carry-over from other donors' samples.

Comment on this clone: A much more abundant neighbour one base away suggests this may be a read error. The sample has other DNA sequences that encode this CDR3 too. The CDR3 DNA reads TGTGCCAGCAGCCACCCTGGCGGGATGTCCGGAGAGACCCAGTACTTC. This encodes CASSHPGGMSGETQYF. This chain joins TRBV14 and TRBJ2-5; a possible D gene is TRBD2 (6 bases). CDR1 is SGHDN and CDR2 is FVKESK in the germline V gene. V was trimmed by 3 bases and J by 4 bases, leaving 18 bases between them. This CDR3 is 16 amino acids long.

The rearrangement joins TRBV27 to TRBJ2-2; perhaps D is TRBD1 or TRBD2 (5 bases each). Deletions cut 7 bases from V and 3 bases from J, with 12 bases between. The CDR3 loop spans 14 amino acids. Germline loops: CDR1 MNHEY, CDR2 SMNVEV (reference sequence). DNA for the CDR3: TGTGCCAGCATGCGCAGAGGGGACACCGGGGAGCTGTTTTTT. Translated: CASMRRGDTGELFF.